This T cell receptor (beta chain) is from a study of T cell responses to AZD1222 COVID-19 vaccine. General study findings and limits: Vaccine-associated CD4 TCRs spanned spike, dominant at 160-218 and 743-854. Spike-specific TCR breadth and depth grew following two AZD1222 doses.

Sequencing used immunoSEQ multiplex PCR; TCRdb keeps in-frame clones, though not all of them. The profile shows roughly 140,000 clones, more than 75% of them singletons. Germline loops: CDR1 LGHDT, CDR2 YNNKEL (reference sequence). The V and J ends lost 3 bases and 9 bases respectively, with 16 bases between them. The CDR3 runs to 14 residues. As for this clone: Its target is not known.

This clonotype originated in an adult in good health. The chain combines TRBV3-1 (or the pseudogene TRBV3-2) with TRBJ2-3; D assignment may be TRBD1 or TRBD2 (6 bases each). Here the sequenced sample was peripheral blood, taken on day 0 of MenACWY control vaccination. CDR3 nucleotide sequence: TGTGCCAGCAGCCAGACAGGCGGAGGGCAAACGCAGTATTTT. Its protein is CASSQTGGGQTQYF.